The 18 T cell receptor beta chains below come from one sample, sequenced in a study of shared clonotypes between healthy human individuals (dated by TCRdb to 2018 to 2021). The method behind the library was the immunoSEQ multiplex PCR assay. The table was pulled from immuneACCESS by TCRdb, which kept in-frame rearrangements only. Such tables lose some clones; where checked, under half of the loss comes from unresolved V genes, and the rest has no known cause. This sample holds about 490,000 clones; about 72% were observed only once. 12% of the sample is in the top ten clones. What was sequenced was PBMCs. Every receptor here comes from a woman in her 40s in good health. Some clones in this sample may be carry-over from other donors' samples.

V usage is TRBV11-1 and J usage is TRBJ1-2; 8 positions agree with TRBD1. Germline loops: CDR1 SGHAT, CDR2 FQDESV (reference sequence). CDR3 length: 15 residues. The J segment lost 3 bases and the V segment lost 5 bases, leaving 8 bases of the junction unmatched. The CDR3 sequence: CASSTRTGQDYGYTF. The CDR3 region has the DNA TGTGCCAGCAGCACGCGGACAGGGCAGGACTATGGCTACACCTTC.

This clone was found once. Other DNA sequences from this sample encode an identical CDR3 as well. The chain recombines TRBV30 with TRBJ2-3; D ambiguous. The CDR3 runs to 14 residues. In germline, CDR1 is GTSNPN, CDR2 SVGIG (reference sequence). V lost 5 bases, J lost 1 base, and 13 bases lay in between. CDR3 protein: CAWEPRAGTDTQYF. The CDR3 DNA reads TGTGCCTGGGAACCCCGGGCCGGCACAGATACGCAGTATTTT.

At least ten counts were recorded for this clone. Other DNA sequences in the same sample also yield this CDR3. This rearrangement joins TRBV29-1 to TRBJ1-3; perhaps TRBD1 as D (5 bases). The CDR3 runs to 14 residues. Trimming pared 1 base from V and 1 base from J, leaving 8 bases between. CDR1 is SQVTM and CDR2 is ANQGSEA in the germline V gene. Written as DNA, the CDR3 is TGCAGCGTTGAAGGGTCAGGGTCTGGAAACACCATATATTTT. This translates into CSVEGSGSGNTIYF. Drawing the rest from reference TRBV29-1 and TRBJ1-3, the complete variable domain is SAVISQKPSRDICQRGTSLTIQCQVDSQVTMMFWYRQQPGQSLTLIATANQGSEATYESGFVIDKFPISRPNLTFSTLTVSNMSPEDSSIYLCSVEGSGSGNTIYFGEGSWLTVV.

The chain uses TRBV7-2 and TRBJ2-1; 11 bases are a match to TRBD1. From germline, CDR1 is SGHTA and CDR2 FQGNSA. The V gene end was trimmed by 4 bases and the J gene end by 4 bases; junction bases not matched to a gene: 6. The CDR3 has 16 residues. CDR3 DNA sequence: TGTGCCAGCAGCTCCTCGGGGACAGGGGGTTACAATGAGCAGTTCTTC. This sequence encodes CASSSSGTGGYNEQFF.

The CDR3 coding sequence is TGTGCCAGCAGCTTTTCACTTAGCAATCAGCCCCAGCATTTT. This encodes CASSFSLSNQPQHF. V and J are TRBV7-2 and TRBJ1-5; unclear D gene. CDR1 and CDR2 (germline): SGHTA, FQGNSA. Trimming shortened V by 3 bases and J by 0 bases, and 6 bases separated the two germline ends. This CDR3 spans 14 amino acids. Looking up the rest from reference TRBV7-2 and TRBJ1-5 gives the full variable domain: GAGVSQSPSNKVTEKGKDVELRCDPISGHTALYWYRQSLGQGLEFLIYFQGNSAPDKSGLPSDRFSAERTGGSVSTLTIQRTQQEDSAVYLCASSFSLSNQPQHFGDGTRLSIL.

The rearrangement links TRBV28 to TRBJ2-7; perhaps TRBD1 as D (5 bases). The CDR3 extends over 11 amino acids. The V end was cut by 7 bases, the J end by 3 bases, with 7 bases between. Germline V gene lookup returns CDR1 MDHEN and CDR2 SYDVKM. CDR3 protein: CASKGLYEQYF. The DNA for the CDR3 is TGTGCCAGCAAGGGGCTCTACGAGCAGTACTTC.

In regard to this clone: This likely came from a read error, as a far larger clone is one base away. Other nucleotide sequences in the sample specify the same CDR3. This sequence joins TRBV27 and TRBJ1-1, with TRBD1 identical over 12 bases. Trimming at V came to 3 bases and at J to 11 bases, leaving 7 bases not matched to a gene. Germline CDR1 MNHEY, CDR2 SMNVEV (reference sequence). This CDR3 contains 14 residues. CDR3 DNA: TGTGCCAGCAGTTTCGGGACAGGGGGCAGGGAGGCTTTCTTT. Its protein product is CASSFGTGGREAFF.

The J gene is TRBJ2-2, the V gene TRBV11-2, with TRBD2 matching over 9 bases. The CDR3 runs 17 residues. Germline V CDR1 and CDR2: SGHAT, FQNNGV. V lost 5 bases to trimming and J lost 2 bases; unmatched junction nucleotides: 9. The CDR3 region has the DNA TGTGCCAGCAGCAGAGGGACTAGCACAGCTAACACCGGGGAGCTGTTTTTT. Its protein product is CASSRGTSTANTGELFF.

Only a few counts were recorded for this clone. This chain uses TRBV18 with TRBJ2-5; D gene ambiguous. The CDR3 loop spans 11 amino acids. Trimming took off 6 bases at V and 2 bases at J, with 4 bases between the two ends. Germline-derived CDR1 and CDR2 are KGHSH and LQKENI. CDR3 nucleotide sequence: TGTGCCAGCTCCCAACAAGAGACCCAGTACTTC. This translates into CASSQQETQYF. Full variable domain (rest looked up from reference TRBV18 and TRBJ2-5): NAGVMQNPRHLVRRRGQEARLRCSPMKGHSHVYWYRQLPEEGLKFMVYLQKENIIDESGMPKERFSAEFPKEGPSILRIQQVVRGDSAAYFCASSQQETQYFGPGTRLLVL.

V gene TRBV28 combines with J gene TRBJ2-7; 8 nucleotides match TRBD1. V gave up 8 bases and J gave up 0 bases; unmatched junction bases: 6. The CDR3 is made up of 14 amino acids. Per the germline V gene, CDR1 is MDHEN and CDR2 is SYDVKM. The CDR3 DNA reads as TGTGCCAGCTGGGACAGGACGTCCTCCTACGAGCAGTACTTC. Protein product: CASWDRTSSYEQYF.

J is TRBJ2-1 and V is TRBV7-7; 11 positions agree with TRBD2. Trimming at V came to 3 bases and at J to 8 bases, leaving 3 bases not matched to a gene. From germline, CDR1 is SSHAT and CDR2 FNYEAQ (reference sequence). The CDR3 has 14 amino acids. CDR3 sequence reads: CASSLRLAGYEQFF. The CDR3 nucleotides read TGTGCCAGCAGCTTGAGACTAGCGGGATATGAGCAGTTCTTC.

This clone has a handful of counts. J is TRBJ1-1 and V is TRBV4-1; TRBD1 is a possible D gene (5 bases). Trimming cost V 2 bases and J 7 bases, with 17 bases left between them. Germline-derived CDR1 and CDR2 are MGHRA and YSYEKL. This CDR3 is built from 15 residues. The chain's CDR3 is CASSQPIRRDGEAFF. CDR3 nucleotides: TGCGCCAGCAGCCAACCGATAAGGAGGGACGGTGAAGCTTTCTTT.

V usage is TRBV25-1 and J usage is TRBJ2-3; TRBD1 is a possible D gene (5 bases). CDR3 length equals 15 residues. Trimming shortened V by 6 bases and J by 6 bases, and 19 bases separated the two germline ends. Germline-derived CDR1 and CDR2 are MGHDK and SYGVNS. The chain's CDR3 is CASSAWSSAGDTQYF. CDR3 nucleotide sequence: TGTGCCAGCAGCGCTTGGAGCTCAGCAGGGGATACGCAGTATTTT.

This clone was counted between two and nine times. This chain joins TRBV27 and TRBJ2-7, with 9 bases lining up with TRBD1. V was pared by 7 bases and J by 7 bases, with 17 bases of the junction left unmatched. CDR3 length: 16 residues. The germline V gene encodes CDR1 MNHEY and CDR2 SMNVEV (reference sequence). The CDR3 region is CASTLTGTGQLREQYF. For the CDR3, the DNA is TGTGCCAGCACACTTACCGGGACAGGGCAATTAAGAGAGCAGTACTTC.

For this clone: Additional DNA sequences in this sample encode the identical CDR3. The chain carries TRBV11-2 and TRBJ2-7; tentative D call: TRBD1 (5 bases). The germline V and J ends were trimmed by 1 base and 2 bases, with 6 bases remaining between them. This CDR3 is built from 13 residues. The V gene's germline CDR1 is SGHAT and CDR2 FQNNGV. The CDR3: CASSLVRAYEQYF. The CDR3, as DNA: TGTGCCAGCAGCTTAGTCAGGGCCTACGAGCAGTACTTC. Full variable domain (remainder filled in from reference TRBV11-2 and TRBJ2-7): EAGVAQSPRYKIIEKRQSVAFWCNPISGHATLYWYQQILGQGPKLLIQFQNNGVVDDSQLPKDRFSAERLKGVDSTLKIQPAKLEDSAVYLCASSLVRAYEQYFGPGTRLTVT.

This clone has a handful of counts. V usage is TRBV7-2 and J usage is TRBJ2-5; 10 bases line up with TRBD2. CDR1 and CDR2 from the germline V gene are SGHTA and FQGNSA. This CDR3 comprises 15 residues. After removal of 5 bases from V and 0 bases from J, the junction contained 3 bases not matched to a gene. The CDR3 bases are TGTGCCAGCAGCCCCCTAGCGGGAGACCAAGAGACCCAGTACTTC. Amino acids: CASSPLAGDQETQYF.

Only a few counts were recorded for this clone. The V call is TRBV11-2, the J call TRBJ2-1; 9 bases match TRBD2. The CDR3 spans 14 residues. Germline values: CDR1 SGHAT, CDR2 FQNNGV. V dropped 2 bases and J dropped 9; count of bases not matched to a gene: 5. This CDR3 reads CASSLSGGRGEQFF. In DNA, the CDR3 is TGTGCCAGCAGCTTATCCGGCGGGAGGGGTGAGCAGTTCTTC.

This clone was seen a single time. J is TRBJ2-1 and V is TRBV2; 7 bases align to TRBD1. This CDR3 has 14 residues. The germline V gene encodes CDR1 SNHLY and CDR2 FYNNEI. The CDR3 coding sequence is TGTGCTATCAAAACAAGGGGGCCATACAATGAGCAGTTCTTC. As protein: CAIKTRGPYNEQFF.